This T cell receptor beta chain stems from a study of blood T cell repertoires in COVID-19. In the study overall: Sources were T cells, B-cell-depleted T cells, or PBMCs; the material itself was cDNA or gDNA.

In the original processing: For nucleated cells, counts were estimated from reference gene primer amplification. TCRdb's copy holds only in-frame clones and misses some; the assay was immunoSEQ multiplex PCR. The DNA was the basis for D and trimming; V, J and clone size are from that table. This table holds approximately 170,000 clones, roughly 90% found once. Germline values: CDR1 SGHNT, CDR2 YENEEA. Losses at the gene ends were 1 base for V and 2 bases for J; bases not matched to a gene: 4. The CDR3 has 16 amino acids. The receptor's source is a man aged 60 to 69 with active or convalescent COVID-19. Sequenced material: peripheral blood. The J gene is TRBJ2-2, the V gene TRBV11-3; the match to TRBD2 covers 7 bases. CDR3 sequence reads: CASSLAGTINTGELFF. The CDR3, as DNA: TGTGCCAGCAGCTTAGCCGGGACTATCAACACCGGGGAGCTGTTTTTT.